The clone carrying this T cell receptor (beta chain) showed up just a few times. The antigen is not known. This entry comes from a study of early T cells in non-severe SARS-CoV-2 infection. Turning to the study itself: RNA in bulk from unsorted whole blood was sequenced, and chains were unpaired.

Researchers attached unique molecular identifiers to individual cDNA molecules. In TCRdb, the 5' RACE reads were re-called with MiXCR into one record per CDR3 protein. This table has roughly 63,000 distinct CDR3 sequences, roughly 12% appearing once. This CDR3 spans 14 amino acids. Trimming left V 3 bases short and J 2 bases short, with 10 bases between. CDR1 is MDHEN and CDR2 is SYDVKM in the germline V gene. Notes on the study in general: The study's VDJdb matching favored anti-spike CD8 responses and missed private and CD4 specificities.

The chain links TRBV28 to TRBJ1-2; a possible D gene is TRBD1 (5 bases). Sequencing was done on a sample of whole blood. The source is an adult who was a healthcare worker with PCR-confirmed SARS-CoV-2 infection or an uninfected control (not recorded which). CDR3 DNA sequence: TGTGCCAGCAGTTTCGGGGCAGGAAACTATGGCTACACCTTC. It is translated as CASSFGAGNYGYTF.